This T cell receptor (beta chain) came from a study of control samples from healthy donors and cancer patients. This table comes from immunoSEQ multiplex PCR, and its TCRdb copy is limited to in-frame clones, with some not included. The sample carries around 71,000 clones, about nine tenths recorded once. The V end lost 0 bases, the J end lost 2 bases, and 10 bases lay between the germline ends. The CDR3 is 15 residues long. From germline, CDR1 is SGDLS and CDR2 YYNGEE. The gene calls are TRBV9 and TRBJ2-3, with D uncertain. Sequencing used PBMCs. The source is a woman aged 45-65 years with colorectal cancer. The DNA of the CDR3 is TGTGCCAGCAGCGTAGGGATATTGGCCACAGATACGCAGTATTTT. It specifies CASSVGILATDTQYF.